A selection of T cell receptor beta chains follows, all from one sample in a study of cytotoxic CD8 clonotypes in ibrutinib-treated CLL. TCRdb's copy holds only in-frame clones and misses some; the assay was immunoSEQ multiplex PCR. The profile shows 35,000 to 50,000 clones, about 70% of them singletons. Sequences were derived from PBMCs, sampled after 12 months of ibrutinib treatment. The receptors were sampled from a human donor with chronic lymphocytic leukemia. CDR3s include the opening cysteine and the closing phenylalanine or tryptophan. A D gene is named only where the DNA matches it firmly. Clone size is shown for a subset of rows, as once, few, many or a class of expanded clone.

abundance	v_gene	d_gene	j_gene	CDR3nt	CDR3aa
few	TRBV19	-	TRBJ2-7	TGTGCCAGTACGGTAGGGACCGAGCAGTACTTC	CASTVGTEQYF
-	TRBV5-5	-	TRBJ2-3	TGTGCCAGCAGCTCGCTACGGGAGCACACAGATACGCAGTATTTT	CASSSLREHTDTQYF
-	TRBV6-1	-	TRBJ2-7	TGTGCCAGCAGTGAAGCAAGCGAGCAGTACTTC	CASSEASEQYF
-	TRBV5-4	-	TRBJ2-1	TGTGCCAGCCGCATGTCTGGTACCAATGAGCAGTTCTTC	CASRMSGTNEQFF
-	TRBV11-3	-	TRBJ2-7	TGTGCCAGCAGCTCCCTCCGGCAGGCCTACGAGCAGTACTTC	CASSSLRQAYEQYF
few	TRBV7-8	-	TRBJ1-1	TGTGCCAGCAGCCTAAGACAGAGCGATATTAACACTGAAGCTTTCTTT	CASSLRQSDINTEAFF
-	TRBV5-4	TRBD2	TRBJ2-3	TGTGCCAGCAGCTTGGGACTAGCGGACACAGATACGCAGTATTTT	CASSLGLADTDTQYF
-	TRBV5-4	TRBD2	TRBJ2-1	TGTGCCAGCAGCTTGGCCAGGGCTAGCGGTCACAATGAGCAGTTCTTC	CASSLARASGHNEQFF
-	TRBV5-1	-	TRBJ2-3	TGCGCCAGCAGCTTGGACGATACGCAGTATTTT	CASSLDDTQYF
-	TRBV6-1	-	TRBJ1-3	TGTGCCAGCAGTGATGCGGGGGCAGGAAACACCATATATTTT	CASSDAGAGNTIYF
-	TRBV20-1	-	TRBJ2-3	TGCAGTGCTTGGTTCACAGATACGCAGTATTTT	CSAWFTDTQYF
-	TRBV11-2	-	TRBJ2-7	TGTGCCAGCAGCTTATTCTGGTACGAGCAGTACTTC	CASSLFWYEQYF
-	TRBV5-1	-	TRBJ2-2	TGCGCCAGCAGGGCCCCGGGGACCGGGGAGCTGTTTTTT	CASRAPGTGELFF
-	TRBV20-1	-	TRBJ2-1	TGCAGTGCTCCAGACTACAATGAGCAGTTCTTC	CSAPDYNEQFF
-	TRBV10-1	-	TRBJ2-7	TGCGCCAGCCTACTCTCAGACTACGAGCAGTACTTC	CASLLSDYEQYF
-	TRBV29-1	-	TRBJ2-3	TGCAGCGTTGAAGGATTAGCAGGAGGCCTAGATACGCAGTATTTT	CSVEGLAGGLDTQYF
-	TRBV15	TRBD1	TRBJ1-4	TGTGCCACCAGCTCCTCCGGACAGGGCCAGGAAAAACTGTTTTTT	CATSSSGQGQEKLFF
-	TRBV9	TRBD2	TRBJ2-3	TGTGCCAGCAGCGTATCTATTCCGGGACTAGCGGGAGGGATAGATACGCAGTATTTT	CASSVSIPGLAGGIDTQYF
once	TRBV20-1	-	TRBJ1-2	TGCAGTGCTTCGCAGGGTGGCTACACCTTC	CSASQGGYTF
-	TRBV7-2	-	TRBJ2-7	TGTGCCAGCAGCTTAACCCGGGAGCGGTTGTACTTC	CASSLTRERLYF
-	TRBV11-2	-	TRBJ2-1	TGTGCCAGCAGCCCAACGGGGAGCTCCTACAATGAGCAGTTCTTC	CASSPTGSSYNEQFF
-	TRBV5-4	-	TRBJ2-1	TGTGCCAGCAGCTCCGACAAATTAGGAGGGATCGATGAGCAGTTCTTC	CASSSDKLGGIDEQFF
-	TRBV29-1	-	TRBJ2-2	TGCAGCGTCGGTCACACCGGGGAGCTGTTTTTT	CSVGHTGELFF
once	TRBV9	-	TRBJ2-6	TGTGCCAGCAGCCCCCTCCCGGTGGGGGCCAACGTCCTGACTTTC	CASSPLPVGANVLTF
few	TRBV5-4	TRBD2	TRBJ2-1	TGTGCCACCCTGAAAGCGGGACTATACAATGAGCAGTTCTTC	CATLKAGLYNEQFF
-	TRBV1	-	TRBJ1-3	TGCACCAGCAGACGGTCGGCCCGGGACACCTCATACTCTGGAAACACCATATATTTT	CTSRRSARDTSYSGNTIYF
-	TRBV9	-	TRBJ2-3	TGTGCCAGCAGCGTAGCTCCCGCGGGAACTAGCACAGATACGCAGTATTTT	CASSVAPAGTSTDTQYF
-	TRBV29-1	TRBD1	TRBJ1-4	TGCAGCGTTGAAACAGGGGGCCTTACTAATGAAAAACTGTTTTTT	CSVETGGLTNEKLFF
-	TRBV6-5	-	TRBJ2-7	TGTGCCAGCAGTTCCAGGTCGGGAAAGTCACCCTACGAGCAGTACTTC	CASSSRSGKSPYEQYF
-	TRBV6-5	TRBD2	TRBJ2-1	TGTGCCAGCAGTTACTCTAGCGGGAGAGGGAATGAGCAGTTCTTC	CASSYSSGRGNEQFF
few	TRBV6-1	-	TRBJ1-1	TGTGCCAGCAGACAGGGTTACACTGAAGCTTTCTTT	CASRQGYTEAFF
-	TRBV5-1	-	TRBJ2-7	TGCGCCAGTAGCGAGAGTAGTTACGAGCAGTACTTC	CASSESSYEQYF
-	TRBV25-1	TRBD1	TRBJ2-7	TGTGCCAGCAGTGAATGGGGACAGGGGGCAAGCGAGCAGTACTTC	CASSEWGQGASEQYF
-	TRBV30	TRBD2	TRBJ2-3	TGTGCCTGGGAACTAGCGGCTAGCACAGATACGCAGTATTTT	CAWELAASTDTQYF
-	TRBV5-8	-	TRBJ1-2	TGTGCCAGCAGCTTCGGGGGCGCCTATGGCTACACCTTC	CASSFGGAYGYTF
few	TRBV7-8	TRBD1	TRBJ2-1	TGTGCCAGCAGCCACCGGGACAGGGGTAATGAGCAGTTCTTC	CASSHRDRGNEQFF